This is a list of T cell receptor beta chains from one sample in a study of metastatic and nonmetastatic thyroid tumors. Using MiXCR, TCRdb reanalyzed the PCR reads. The sample carries under 75,000 clones, roughly a sixth recorded once. Sequencing was done on a sample of blood. These receptors all stem from a female donor with papillary thyroid cancer or a benign thyroid nodule (not recorded which). Some clones in this sample may be carry-over from other donors' samples. Each CDR3 is given with its conserved first and last residue. Each record gives: V gene, clone size, D gene, J gene, CDR3 DNA, CDR3 protein. The D gene is left open where the match is weak. A clone size is listed for some rows: how often the clone was seen (once, few, many), or a class if it is expanded.

v_call: TRBV5-6
clone_size: .
d_call: .
j_call: TRBJ2-7
cdr3_nt: TGTGCCAGCAGATTGTTCCGTGGGCGCTACGAGCAGTACTTC
cdr3_aa: CASRLFRGRYEQYF

v_call: TRBV9
clone_size: many
d_call: .
j_call: TRBJ2-3
cdr3_nt: TGTGCCAGCAGCGTAGCTAAATTGCCATACTCGGCAGATACGCAGTATTTT
cdr3_aa: CASSVAKLPYSADTQYF

v_call: TRBV6-1
clone_size: .
d_call: .
j_call: TRBJ1-3
cdr3_nt: TGTGCCACCCATGGAACAACGTCTGGAAACACCATATATTTT
cdr3_aa: CATHGTTSGNTIYF

v_call: TRBV19
clone_size: .
d_call: .
j_call: TRBJ2-1
cdr3_nt: TGTGCCAGCCTCCTTCAGGGGACTACTGAGCAGTTCTTC
cdr3_aa: CASLLQGTTEQFF

v_call: TRBV4-3
clone_size: .
d_call: TRBD2
j_call: TRBJ2-7
cdr3_nt: TGCGCCAGCAGCTTGACTAGCGGGGCTAGTATCTACGAGCAGTACTTC
cdr3_aa: CASSLTSGASIYEQYF

v_call: TRBV5-4
clone_size: many
d_call: .
j_call: TRBJ1-2
cdr3_nt: TGTGCCAGCAGCTTGGGGTCAGGGCCTTGGGCCAACTATGGCTACACCTTC
cdr3_aa: CASSLGSGPWANYGYTF

v_call: TRBV6-2/TRBV6-3
clone_size: few
d_call: .
j_call: TRBJ2-7
cdr3_nt: TGTGCCAGTCCCGGTGGGTACTTC
cdr3_aa: CASPGGYF

v_call: TRBV5-1
clone_size: many
d_call: .
j_call: TRBJ1-1
cdr3_nt: TGCGCCAGCAGCCGCGGGGGAGTGAACACTGAAGCTTTCTTT
cdr3_aa: CASSRGGVNTEAFF

v_call: TRBV6-1
clone_size: many
d_call: .
j_call: TRBJ2-7
cdr3_nt: TGTGCCAGCAGTCCTCTTGCACGAAACTCCTACGAGCAGTACTTC
cdr3_aa: CASSPLARNSYEQYF

v_call: TRBV20-1
clone_size: many
d_call: .
j_call: TRBJ2-1
cdr3_nt: TGCAGTGCTAGTTTCCCAGGGTTAAATGAGCAGTTCTTC
cdr3_aa: CSASFPGLNEQFF

v_call: TRBV6-1
clone_size: many
d_call: TRBD1
j_call: TRBJ2-7
cdr3_nt: TGTGCCAGCGGGGACAGGGCCTACGAGCAGTACTTC
cdr3_aa: CASGDRAYEQYF

v_call: TRBV12-3/TRBV12-4
clone_size: many
d_call: TRBD2
j_call: TRBJ2-1
cdr3_nt: TGTGCCAGCAGTGATGGGACTAGCGGGAGTCTCTCTTACAATGAGCAGTTCTTC
cdr3_aa: CASSDGTSGSLSYNEQFF

v_call: TRBV27
clone_size: many
d_call: TRBD1
j_call: TRBJ1-1
cdr3_nt: TGTGCCAGCAGTAAAACAGGGGGACGTGGAAGCACTGAAGCTTTCTTT
cdr3_aa: CASSKTGGRGSTEAFF

v_call: TRBV9
clone_size: many
d_call: .
j_call: TRBJ2-6
cdr3_nt: TGTGCCAGCAGCGTAACGATCTTTTCCGGGGCTGGGGCCAACGTCCTGACTTTC
cdr3_aa: CASSVTIFSGAGANVLTF

v_call: TRBV7-6
clone_size: .
d_call: .
j_call: TRBJ1-1
cdr3_nt: TGTGCCAGCAGCTTAAACCCGGGGGGCCATACTGAAGCTTTCTTT
cdr3_aa: CASSLNPGGHTEAFF

v_call: TRBV6-1
clone_size: many
d_call: .
j_call: TRBJ2-3
cdr3_nt: TGTGCCAGCAGGGGAGGCTACTACACAGATACGCAGTATTTT
cdr3_aa: CASRGGYYTDTQYF

v_call: TRBV5-1
clone_size: .
d_call: .
j_call: TRBJ1-2
cdr3_nt: TGCGCCAGCAGCTTCCGAGCAGACTATGGCTACACCTTC
cdr3_aa: CASSFRADYGYTF

v_call: TRBV3-1
clone_size: many
d_call: .
j_call: TRBJ2-2
cdr3_nt: TGTGCCAGCAGCCAAGGAGCAAGCGCCAACGGGGAGCTGTTTTTT
cdr3_aa: CASSQGASANGELFF